Listed below are T cell receptor beta chains from one sample, sequenced in a study of shared clonotypes between healthy human individuals. The protocol was immunoSEQ multiplex PCR, while the TCRdb copy is restricted to in-frame clones and leaves out a portion. The data contain about 590,000 clones, roughly 95% of them seen just once; the ten biggest clones take up about 0.11%. Material: naive CD8+ T cells sorted from blood. These receptors all stem from a woman aged 25 to 45 in good health. Each CDR3 is given with its conserved first and last residue. A D gene is named only where the DNA matches it firmly. The size of a clone is reported for some rows only, either as once, few or many, or as a class for expanded clones.

D	size	V	J	DNA	CDR3
TRBD1	once	TRBV7-3	TRBJ1-2	TGTGCCAGCAGCACCGGACAGGGGGACTATGGCTACACCTTC	CASSTGQGDYGYTF
NA	NA	TRBV2	TRBJ2-7	TGTGCCAGCAGCGTAAGTTTGGACAATACCTACGAGCAGTACTTC	CASSVSLDNTYEQYF
NA	NA	TRBV10-1	TRBJ1-2	TGCGCCAGCATCACAGGAGACTATGGCTACACCTTC	CASITGDYGYTF
NA	NA	TRBV9	TRBJ2-1	TGTGCCAGCAGCGTAGAAGGAAGGTTGGCTGAGCAGTTCTTC	CASSVEGRLAEQFF
NA	NA	TRBV19	TRBJ1-5	TGTGCCACCAAAGACCTAGGCAATCAGCCCCAGCATTTT	CATKDLGNQPQHF
TRBD2	NA	TRBV12-5	TRBJ2-3	TGTGCTAGTGGTCGGTCCCTGGCGGGAGAGGTAGATACGCAGTATTTT	CASGRSLAGEVDTQYF
TRBD1	NA	TRBV10-2	TRBJ1-3	TGCGCCAGCACCACGGACAGGGGAAACACCATATATTTT	CASTTDRGNTIYF
NA	NA	TRBV9	TRBJ2-7	TGTGCCAGCAGCGCTTCTCCAGGGATTACCTACGAGCAGTACTTC	CASSASPGITYEQYF
TRBD2	NA	TRBV29-1	TRBJ2-1	TGCAGCGTTGAAGTTGGGCTAGCGGGAGGGGCCTTAAGCTACAATGAGCAGTTCTTC	CSVEVGLAGGALSYNEQFF
NA	NA	TRBV6-5	TRBJ2-1	TGTGCCAGCAGTTACAATTACAATGAGCAGTTCTTC	CASSYNYNEQFF
TRBD2	NA	TRBV9	TRBJ2-1	TGTGCCAGCGCTAGCGGGAGTCGGGACTCCTACAATGAGCAGTTCTTC	CASASGSRDSYNEQFF
NA	NA	TRBV15	TRBJ2-7	TGTGCCACCAGCTTGGTACAAAACACCTACGAGCAGTACTTC	CATSLVQNTYEQYF
NA	NA	TRBV6-5	TRBJ2-7	TGTGCCAGCAGAGAGACAGGCGGATACGAGCAGTACTTC	CASRETGGYEQYF
TRBD2	NA	TRBV6-6	TRBJ2-3	TGTGCCACCCTGGTGGGAGGGGATACGCAGTATTTT	CATLVGGDTQYF
TRBD1	NA	TRBV18	TRBJ1-2	TGTGCCAGCTCACCAGGGACAGGGGGCTATGGCTACACCTTC	CASSPGTGGYGYTF
NA	NA	TRBV28	TRBJ1-2	TGTGCCAGCAGTTTATGGTTGTCTGGGGTTGGCTACACCTTC	CASSLWLSGVGYTF
TRBD1	NA	TRBV7-8	TRBJ1-2	TGTGCCAGCAGCTTAGAGGGGGCGGATGTCAGTGGCTACACCTTC	CASSLEGADVSGYTF
NA	few	TRBV5-6	TRBJ2-7	TGTGCCAGCAGCTTGGGGAGCAGCTACGAGCAGTACTTC	CASSLGSSYEQYF
NA	few	TRBV27	TRBJ1-1	TGTGCCAGCAGTTTAAGATTGGGTTACACTGAAGCTTTCTTT	CASSLRLGYTEAFF
NA	NA	TRBV27	TRBJ2-1	TGTGCCAGCCGGGGCCAAAAAAATGAGCAGTTCTTC	CASRGQKNEQFF
NA	NA	TRBV6-1	TRBJ1-1	TGTGCCAGCGTGGACAGATACACTGAAGCTTTCTTT	CASVDRYTEAFF
NA	NA	TRBV28	TRBJ2-4	TGTGCCAGCAGTTCCCCAGACAGGACAGAAAACATTCAGTACTTC	CASSSPDRTENIQYF
NA	NA	TRBV7-2	TRBJ1-1	TGTGCCAGCAGCCGTTTACAGGGGAACACTGAAGCTTTCTTT	CASSRLQGNTEAFF
TRBD2	NA	TRBV4-1	TRBJ2-7	TGCGCCAGCAGCCCGTTCCTGGCTAGCGGGATTTACTCCTACGAGCAGTACTTC	CASSPFLASGIYSYEQYF
TRBD1	once	TRBV27	TRBJ2-1	TGTGCCAGCGGGGACAGGTCCTACAATGAGCAGTTCTTC	CASGDRSYNEQFF
TRBD2	NA	TRBV28	TRBJ2-3	TGTGCCAGCAGTCTAGCGGGAGAAACGCAGTATTTT	CASSLAGETQYF
NA	NA	TRBV14	TRBJ2-7	TGTGCCAGCAGCCACAGGCAGGGCCAGGGCACCTACGAGCAGTACTTC	CASSHRQGQGTYEQYF
TRBD2	NA	TRBV28	TRBJ2-7	TGTGCCAGCAGACCCGGGACTAGCCACGAGCAGTACTTC	CASRPGTSHEQYF
TRBD2	NA	TRBV9	TRBJ2-3	TGTGCCAGCAGCCCAGGGACTAGCGGGATAGATACGCAGTATTTT	CASSPGTSGIDTQYF
TRBD1	NA	TRBV28	TRBJ2-7	TGTGCCAGCAGTTTAGGACAGGCTGCTGAGCAGTACTTC	CASSLGQAAEQYF
NA	NA	TRBV29-1	TRBJ2-2	TGCAGCGTTGAAGGGAACAGAAACACCGGGGAGCTGTTTTTT	CSVEGNRNTGELFF
NA	once	TRBV10-3	TRBJ2-7	TGTGCCATCAGTGAGGGGCTGAGCTACGAGCAGTACTTC	CAISEGLSYEQYF
NA	NA	TRBV7-2	TRBJ2-7	TGTGCCAGCCTCCGGGGAGTTGTGCAGTACTTC	CASLRGVVQYF
NA	NA	TRBV5-6	TRBJ2-1	TGTGCCAGCACCCCCTGGGAAATTACCTACAATGAGCAGTTCTTC	CASTPWEITYNEQFF
NA	NA	TRBV28	TRBJ1-1	TGTGCCAGCAGTTTATTGAGTCAGAGCCCAGAAGCTTTCTTT	CASSLLSQSPEAFF
TRBD2	NA	TRBV27	TRBJ2-2	TGTGCCAGCAGGCCAACGAGACTAGCGGAGCCTAACACCGGGGAGCTGTTTTTT	CASRPTRLAEPNTGELFF
NA	NA	TRBV7-2	TRBJ1-1	TGTGCCAGCAGCTTAGTAAGGGGTTTTCCCACTGAAGCTTTCTTT	CASSLVRGFPTEAFF
NA	NA	TRBV6-1	TRBJ2-5	TGTGCCAGCCCGCCGGGCGTTAGTGATTGGGAGACCCAGTACTTC	CASPPGVSDWETQYF
NA	once	TRBV5-8	TRBJ2-7	TGTGCCAGCAGCTTGGTCCTCTACGAGCAGTACTTC	CASSLVLYEQYF
NA	NA	TRBV5-1	TRBJ2-1	TGCGCCAGCAGCTTTCCGGTGGAAGAGGACCTTTTCAACAATGAGCAGTTCTTC	CASSFPVEEDLFNNEQFF
TRBD1	once	TRBV4-1	TRBJ2-7	TGCGCCAGCAGCCGGAGGGACAGGGACTCCTACGAGCAGTACTTC	CASSRRDRDSYEQYF
NA	once	TRBV18	TRBJ2-7	TGTGCCAGCTCACCATTGGGAGGACCTGACTACGAGCAGTACTTC	CASSPLGGPDYEQYF
TRBD1	NA	TRBV11-2	TRBJ1-5	TGTGCCAGCAGCCAGGGACAGGGGATGAGTCAGCCCCAGCATTTT	CASSQGQGMSQPQHF